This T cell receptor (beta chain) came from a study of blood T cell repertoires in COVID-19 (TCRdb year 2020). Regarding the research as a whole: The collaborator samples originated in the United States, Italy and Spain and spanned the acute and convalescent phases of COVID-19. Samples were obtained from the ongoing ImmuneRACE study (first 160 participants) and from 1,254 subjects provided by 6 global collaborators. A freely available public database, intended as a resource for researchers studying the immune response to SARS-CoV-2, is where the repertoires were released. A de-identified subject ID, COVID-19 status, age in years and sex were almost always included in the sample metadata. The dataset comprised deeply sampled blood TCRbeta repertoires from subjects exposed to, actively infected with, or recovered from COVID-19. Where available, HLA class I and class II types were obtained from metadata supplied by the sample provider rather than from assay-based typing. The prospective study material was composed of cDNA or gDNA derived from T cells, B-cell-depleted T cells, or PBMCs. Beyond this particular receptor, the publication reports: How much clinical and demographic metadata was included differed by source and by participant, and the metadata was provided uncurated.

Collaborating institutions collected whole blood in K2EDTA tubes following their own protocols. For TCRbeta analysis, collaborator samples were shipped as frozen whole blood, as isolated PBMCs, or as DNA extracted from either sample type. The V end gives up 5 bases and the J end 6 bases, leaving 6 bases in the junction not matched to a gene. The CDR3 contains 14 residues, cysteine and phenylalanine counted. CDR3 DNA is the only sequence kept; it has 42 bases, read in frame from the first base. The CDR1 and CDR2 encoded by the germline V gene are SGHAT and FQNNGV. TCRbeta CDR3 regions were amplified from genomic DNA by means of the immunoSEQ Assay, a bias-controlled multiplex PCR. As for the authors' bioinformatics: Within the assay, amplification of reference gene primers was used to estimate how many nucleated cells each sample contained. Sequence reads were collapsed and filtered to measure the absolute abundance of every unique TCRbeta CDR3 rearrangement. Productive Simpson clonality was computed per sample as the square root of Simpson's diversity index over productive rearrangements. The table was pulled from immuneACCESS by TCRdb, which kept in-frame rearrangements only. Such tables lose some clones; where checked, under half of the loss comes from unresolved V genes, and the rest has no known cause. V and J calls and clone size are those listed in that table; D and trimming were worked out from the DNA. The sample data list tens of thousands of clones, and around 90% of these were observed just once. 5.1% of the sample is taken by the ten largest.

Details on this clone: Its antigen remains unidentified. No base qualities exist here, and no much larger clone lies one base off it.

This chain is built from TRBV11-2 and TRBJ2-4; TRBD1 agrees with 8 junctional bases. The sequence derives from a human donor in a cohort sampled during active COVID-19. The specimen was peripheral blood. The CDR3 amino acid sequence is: CASSRRTGRNIQYF. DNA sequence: TGTGCCAGCAGCCGGAGGACAGGGCGAAACATTCAGTACTTC.